This T cell receptor beta chain was sequenced during a study of T cell repertoires in cytomegalovirus infection. Study-wide background: Public TCR beta signatures provided an indication of both CMV infection and a matching HLA type. Regarding the study as a whole: Across the ex vivo response, the dominant clonotypes were HLA-C-restricted CMV-specific TCR beta clonotypes.

About this clonotype itself: Its specificity is not known.

V shed 4 bases and J shed 4 bases, with 13 bases lying between them. From germline, CDR1 is MGHDK and CDR2 SYGVNS. The CDR3 has 14 amino acids. TCRdb re-called the reads with MiXCR, one entry per CDR3 protein. The sample shows hundreds of thousands of distinct CDR3 sequences, 25% to 35% of them seen only once. The sequence derives from a human donor in good health (CMV status not recorded). Some clones in this sample may be carry-over from other donors' samples. The sample here was cultured PBMCs, taken from culture after CMV antigen stimulation. The rearrangement uses TRBV25-1 and TRBJ2-5; perhaps TRBD1 as D (5 bases). DNA of the CDR3: TGTGCCAGCAGTGGGGGCCCCGACCCAGAGACCCAGTACTTC. It yields the protein CASSGGPDPETQYF.